The 31 T cell receptor beta chains below come from one sample, sequenced in a study of T cells in Graves' hyperthyroidism and ophthalmopathy. Amplification yielded TCR beta CDR3 regions, with RNA transcripts as the source. During a first-round RT-PCR of the TCR CDR3, the HTBI primer set was used. MiXCR, applied by TCRdb to the multiplex PCR reads, yields one record per CDR3 protein. The sample records 250,000 to 400,000 distinct CDR3 sequences, roughly an eighth being singletons. What was sequenced was blood. The origin of the receptors is a woman in her thirties or forties with Graves' ophthalmopathy.

In this sample, this clonotype turned up a few times. A much larger clonotype is one base distant, so this may be a read error. The J gene is TRBJ2-3, the V gene TRBV24-1; 7 bases are shared with TRBD2. This CDR3 spans 18 amino acids. Germline CDR1 reads KGHDR; CDR2 reads SFDVKD. The CDR3 DNA follows: TGTGCCACCAGTGATTGGGCGGGAGAAGTCACCAGCACAGATACGCGGTATTTT. It yields the protein CATSDWAGEVTSTDTRYF.

This clonotype has a count of ten or more. V gene TRBV2 combines with J gene TRBJ1-1; D not resolved. The length of the CDR3 is 14 residues. Trimming removed 6 bases from V and 4 bases from J, with 15 bases in between. Germline V gene sequence: CDR1 SNHLY, CDR2 FYNNEI. The CDR3: CASSLRRLGTEAFF. CDR3 nucleotides: TGTGCCAGCAGCCTCAGACGTTTGGGCACTGAAGCTTTCTTT. Looking up the rest from reference TRBV2 and TRBJ1-1 gives the full variable domain: EPEVTQTPSHQVTQMGQEVILRCVPISNHLYFYWYRQILGQKVEFLVSFYNNEISEKSEIFDDQFSVERPDGSNFTLKIRSTKLEDSAMYFCASSLRRLGTEAFFGQGTRLTVV.

There are a few counts of this clonotype. CDR3 sequence (DNA): TGCAGTGCTAGCGGGAGAGTTTACAATGAGCAGTTCTTC. It codes for CSASGRVYNEQFF. The chain carries TRBV20-1 and TRBJ2-1; tentative D call: TRBD2 (6 bases). V lost 3 bases and J 4 bases, leaving 10 bases between the germline ends. The CDR3 has 13 residues. Germline-derived CDR1 and CDR2 are DFQATT and SNEGSKA (reference sequence).

This clonotype was recorded at least ten times. The CDR3: CGTIGSRGNEKLFF. DNA for the CDR3: TGTGGGACCATAGGGTCTAGGGGGAATGAAAAACTGTTTTTT. V usage is TRBV28 and J usage is TRBJ1-4, with D possibly TRBD1 on 6 matching bases. CDR3 size: 14 residues. Looked up from germline, CDR1 is MDHEN and CDR2 is SYDVKM.

The table lists this clonotype with many counts. This chain links TRBV6-1 with TRBJ2-7; maybe TRBD2 (6 bases). This CDR3 has 16 amino acids. Deletions cut 8 bases from V and 4 bases from J, with 24 bases between. The germline V gene encodes CDR1 MNHNS and CDR2 SASEGT. The CDR3 sequence is CASAEFIGTGVYEQYF. In DNA, the CDR3 is TGTGCCAGCGCGGAATTTATCGGGACGGGAGTTTACGAGCAGTACTTC.

At least ten counts were recorded for this clonotype. This chain uses TRBV11-2 with TRBJ2-7; TRBD2 matches at 8 bases. Germline values: CDR1 SGHAT, CDR2 FQNNGV. V was clipped by 0 bases and J by 3 bases; unmatched bases: 7. CDR3 size: 16 residues. CDR3 loop: CASSLDLGGRLYEQYF. The CDR3 bases are TGTGCCAGCAGCTTAGATCTTGGCGGGAGGCTCTACGAGCAGTACTTC.

The genes are TRBV20-1 and TRBJ1-5, with D unclear. With 5 bases removed from V and 6 bases from J, the gap between germline ends came to 11 bases. Germline CDR1 and CDR2: DFQATT and SNEGSKA (reference sequence). The CDR3 is 12 amino acids. The CDR3 DNA is TGCAGTGCTGCGAGAAGTATTCAGCCCCAGCATTTT. This codes for CSAARSIQPQHF.

The V and J genes are TRBV6-6 and TRBJ2-7, with a tentative D call TRBD2 (5 bases). The ends were cut back, 2 bases at V and 6 bases at J, with 14 bases in the middle. Per the germline V gene, CDR1 is MNHNY and CDR2 is SVGAGI (reference sequence). The CDR3 covers 14 residues. In DNA, the CDR3 is TGTGCCAGCAGTTACGGGCCCGTAGGAGGCGAGCAGTACTTC. It yields the protein CASSYGPVGGEQYF.

This clonotype was seen many times. The chain uses TRBV20-1 and TRBJ2-1; D not resolved. This CDR3 has 15 residues. The V end was cut by 3 bases, the J end by 7 bases, with 19 bases between. The germline CDR1 and CDR2 sequences are DFQATT and SNEGSKA (reference sequence). CDR3 nucleotides: TGCAGTGCTAGTGTGCGTTGGACCGCCGGGAATGAGCAGTTCTTC. It translates to CSASVRWTAGNEQFF.

The V gene is TRBV12-3 or TRBV12-4, the J gene TRBJ2-2; 13 bases match TRBD2. The length of the CDR3 is 17 residues. Germline trimming cut 5 bases from V and 3 bases from J; bases unmatched to any gene: 6. CDR3 loop: CASSPGLAGVHTGELFF. CDR3 DNA: TGTGCCAGCAGTCCCGGACTAGCGGGAGTCCACACCGGGGAGCTGTTTTTT.

This clonotype was recorded at least ten times. The DNA of the CDR3 is TGCAGTGCTTTCGACAGGGTCCAAGGCACTGAAGCTTTCTTT. Its protein product is CSAFDRVQGTEAFF. V gene TRBV20-1 combines with J gene TRBJ1-1; 7 bases are a match to TRBD1. CDR3 size: 14 residues. CDR1 and CDR2 from the germline V gene are DFQATT and SNEGSKA (reference sequence). After removal of 5 bases from V and 4 bases from J, the junction contained 10 bases not matched to a gene.

This chain connects TRBV3-1 to TRBJ1-1; D gene unclear. The CDR3 sequence is 13 residues long. The V end was cut by 0 bases, the J end by 3 bases, with 5 bases between. Germline loops: CDR1 LGHDT, CDR2 YNNKEL (reference sequence). This CDR3 reads CASSQDWDTEAFF. The CDR3 DNA sequence: TGTGCCAGCAGCCAAGATTGGGACACTGAAGCTTTCTTT.

This clonotype was found many times. The rearrangement joins TRBV7-2 to TRBJ1-2; no reliable D call. Trimming cost V 5 bases and J 4 bases, with 8 bases left between them. This CDR3 comprises 12 residues. Per germline, CDR1 SGHTA and CDR2 FQGNSA. In DNA form, the CDR3 reads TGTGCCAGCAGCCAGTTCGGCTATGGCTACACCTTC. Its protein product is CASSQFGYGYTF.

This clonotype was recorded many times. This chain uses TRBV20-1 with TRBJ2-3; TRBD1 might be the D (5 bases). This CDR3 has 13 amino acids. Trimming left V 6 bases short and J 3 bases short, with 13 bases between. Germline V CDR1 and CDR2: DFQATT, SNEGSKA (reference sequence). The CDR3 loop reads CSASLGETDTQYF. The CDR3 DNA sequence: TGCAGTGCGAGTCTAGGGGAAACAGATACGCAGTATTTT.

About this clonotype: This may be a read error, as it is one base from a much larger clone. J is TRBJ2-3 and V is TRBV12-3 or TRBV12-4; D is ambiguous. The CDR3 loop spans 13 amino acids. The DNA for the CDR3 is TGTGCCGGCAGTGTCGGGTTCACAGATACGCAGTATTTT. Protein sequence: CAGSVGFTDTQYF.

This clonotype was observed a handful of times. The V gene is TRBV15, the J gene TRBJ1-2; D remains unclear. This CDR3 comprises 14 residues. In germline, CDR1 is LNHNV, CDR2 YYDKDF (reference sequence). Trimming took off 0 bases at V and 7 bases at J, with 12 bases between the two ends. CDR3 DNA: TGTGCCACCAGCAGAGATTTCCCCCCCGGTGGCTACACCTTC. Its translation is CATSRDFPPGGYTF.

This clonotype showed up many times. The chain couples TRBV28 to TRBJ2-1; 12 nucleotides agree with TRBD2. The V and J ends lost 3 bases and 2 bases, in that order; junction bases with no gene match: 5. The length of the CDR3 is 17 residues. Germline V gives CDR1 MDHEN, CDR2 SYDVKM. CDR3 nucleotide sequence: TGTGCCAGCAGTTTCCCTAGCGGGGGGGTGACCTACAATGAGCAGTTCTTC. Residues: CASSFPSGGVTYNEQFF.

V gene TRBV7-9 combines with J gene TRBJ1-2; D is ambiguous. The germline V gene encodes CDR1 SEHNR and CDR2 FQNEAQ (reference sequence). The V gene lost 5 bases and the J gene lost 11 bases, with 12 bases spanning the gap. This CDR3 contains 11 residues. CDR3 sequence (DNA): TGTGCCAGCAGCCTAGGTACGGGATACACCTTC. Its protein is CASSLGTGYTF.

On this clonotype itself: At one end, the junction sequence differs from germline, possibly due to a read error. The J gene is TRBJ1-1, the V gene TRBV5-1; 7 positions agree with TRBD1. The CDR3 totals 15 residues. Per the germline V gene, CDR1 is SGHRS and CDR2 is YFSETQ. CDR3 residues: CASRLKQGPIGQAFF. CDR3 in DNA: TGCGCCAGCCGCTTAAAACAGGGGCCAATAGGCCAAGCTTTCTTT.

The gene calls are TRBV28 and TRBJ2-1; maybe TRBD2 (6 bases). Germline CDR1 is MDHEN and CDR2 is SYDVKM. V was shortened by 3 bases and J by 1 base, with 10 bases between the two germline ends. This CDR3 has 15 amino acids. The CDR3 spells CASSLGLGSYNEQFF. Written as DNA, the CDR3 is TGTGCCAGCAGTTTGGGACTTGGGTCCTACAATGAGCAGTTCTTC.

The chain combines TRBV19 with TRBJ1-1; unclear D gene. The CDR3 runs to 13 residues. CDR1 LNHDA and CDR2 SQIVND come from the germline V gene (reference sequence). Trimming left V 2 bases short and J 3 bases short, with 7 bases between. The CDR3 sequence: CASSIRRDTEAFF. The CDR3 nucleotides read TGTGCCAGTAGTATAAGGAGGGACACTGAAGCTTTCTTT.

The sample holds a few counts of this clonotype. V gene TRBV6-1 combines with J gene TRBJ1-5, with D hard to call. The germline gives CDR1 MNHNS, CDR2 SASEGT. V dropped 7 bases and J dropped 4 bases, with 11 bases sitting between them. The CDR3 totals 13 residues. The CDR3 region has the DNA TGTGCCAGCACCGCAGGCAGGAATCAGCCCCAGCATTTT. It specifies CASTAGRNQPQHF.

This clonotype was detected many times. The DNA of the CDR3 is TGTGCCAGCAGCTCCCTACAGCCTAGCTCCTACAATGAGCAGTTCTTC. It specifies CASSSLQPSSYNEQFF. The chain couples TRBV28 to TRBJ2-1; D remains unclear. The V end was cut by 6 bases, the J end by 0 bases, with 15 bases between. The CDR3 totals 16 residues. CDR1 is MDHEN and CDR2 is SYDVKM in the germline V gene. The whole variable domain, remainder taken from reference TRBV28 and TRBJ2-1, is DVKVTQSSRYLVKRTGEKVFLECVQDMDHENMFWYRQDPGLGLRLIYFSYDVKMKEKGDIPEGYSVSREKKERFSLILESASTNQTSMYLCASSSLQPSSYNEQFFGPGTRLTVL.

This clonotype occurred many times. This chain uses TRBV10-2 with TRBJ1-1, with 7 bases identical to TRBD1. CDR1 is WSHSY, CDR2 SAAADI, per germline. This CDR3 spans 15 amino acids. The ends lost 0 bases at V and 10 bases at J; junction bases unmatched: 11. The CDR3, as DNA: TGCGCCAGCAGTGAGTCACCAACAGGGGCCCACTCAGCTTTCTTT. This codes for CASSESPTGAHSAFF.

This rearrangement joins TRBV6-5 to TRBJ2-1, with TRBD2 matching over 8 bases. With 2 bases clipped from V and 5 bases from J, the junction kept 5 bases outside the gene matches. Germline V gene data show CDR1 as MNHEY and CDR2 as SVGAGI. This CDR3 spans 15 amino acids. The CDR3 DNA is TGTGCCAGCAGTTACAATAGCGGGGTAGACAATGAGCAGTTCTTC. Amino acids: CASSYNSGVDNEQFF.

This clonotype was counted at least ten times. This rearrangement joins TRBV19 to TRBJ2-1, with TRBD1 matching 8 bases. Per the germline V gene, CDR1 is LNHDA and CDR2 is SQIVND (reference sequence). The trim removed 6 bases at V and 7 bases at J, leaving 14 bases unmatched. The length of the CDR3 is 16 residues. CDR3 protein: CASSNTEVTGGNEQFF. The CDR3 region has the DNA TGTGCCAGTAGCAATACGGAAGTAACAGGGGGAAATGAGCAGTTCTTC.

This clonotype has ten or more counts. The chain uses TRBV9 and TRBJ2-2; TRBD2 aligns across 12 bases. The germline CDR1 and CDR2 sequences are SGDLS and YYNGEE. The CDR3 totals 18 residues. J was trimmed by 6 bases and V by 0 bases; bases with no gene match: 9. CDR3: CASSVDPSGRVLAGELFF. The CDR3 region has the DNA TGTGCCAGCAGCGTAGATCCTAGCGGGAGGGTCTTAGCCGGGGAGCTGTTTTTT.

In its sample, this clonotype was seen a few times. The chain recombines TRBV4-2 with TRBJ2-7, with TRBD2 as a possible D gene (6 bases). The CDR3 is 16 amino acids. From germline, CDR1 is LGHNA and CDR2 YNFKEQ. The V end was cut by 0 bases, the J end by 2 bases, with 14 bases between. CDR3 loop: CASSQDQLRGTYEQYF. The CDR3 DNA reads TGTGCCAGCAGCCAAGATCAGCTGCGCGGGACCTACGAGCAGTACTTC.

This clonotype showed up just a few times. The gene calls are TRBV4-1 and TRBJ2-5; weak D call: TRBD2 (5 bases). The CDR3 consists of 18 residues. Germline V gives CDR1 MGHRA, CDR2 YSYEKL. Between the trimmed V and J ends, which lost 0 bases and 5 bases, there was a span of 22 bases. The CDR3 reads CASSQDSYKRRSRETQYF. DNA of the CDR3: TGCGCCAGCAGCCAAGACTCATACAAGCGGAGGAGTCGGGAGACCCAGTACTTC.

Turning to this clonotype: This clone may be a read error of a much larger clone one base away. The rearrangement uses TRBV5-1 and TRBJ2-7; D may be TRBD2 (6 bases). Per germline, CDR1 SGHRS and CDR2 YFSETQ. The CDR3 is 16 residues long. Trimming cost V 0 bases and J 2 bases, with 15 bases left between them. The CDR3 sequence is CASSLVRGPHPYEQYF. The CDR3 DNA reads TGCGCCAGCAGCTTGGTGCGGGGCCCACACCCCTACGAGCAGTACTTC.

This clonotype came up many times. This chain connects TRBV28 to TRBJ1-1, with unresolved D. The V end was cut by 8 bases, the J end by 2 bases, with 9 bases between. Germline V gives CDR1 MDHEN, CDR2 SYDVKM. CDR3 length equals 12 residues. The CDR3 DNA follows: TGTGCCAGCGAGGGCTTAAACACTGAAGCTTTCTTT. It translates to CASEGLNTEAFF.